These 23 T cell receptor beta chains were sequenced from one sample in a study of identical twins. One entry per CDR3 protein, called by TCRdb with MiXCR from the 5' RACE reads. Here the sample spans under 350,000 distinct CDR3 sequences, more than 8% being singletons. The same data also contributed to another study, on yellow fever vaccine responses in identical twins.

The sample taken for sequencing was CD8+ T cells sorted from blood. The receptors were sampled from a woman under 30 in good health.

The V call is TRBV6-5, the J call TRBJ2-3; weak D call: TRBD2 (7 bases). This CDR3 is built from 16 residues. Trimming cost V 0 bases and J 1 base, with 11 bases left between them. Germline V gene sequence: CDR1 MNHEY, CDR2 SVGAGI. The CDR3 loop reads CASSYSGGRGTDTQYF. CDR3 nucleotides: TGTGCCAGCAGTTACTCGGGGGGGCGAGGCACAGATACGCAGTATTTT.

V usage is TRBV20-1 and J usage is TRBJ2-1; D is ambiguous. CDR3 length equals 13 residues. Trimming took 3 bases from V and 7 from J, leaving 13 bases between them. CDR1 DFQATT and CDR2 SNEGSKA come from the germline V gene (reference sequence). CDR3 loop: CSARERLRNEQFF. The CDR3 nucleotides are TGCAGTGCTAGGGAGCGTCTTAGGAATGAGCAGTTCTTC.

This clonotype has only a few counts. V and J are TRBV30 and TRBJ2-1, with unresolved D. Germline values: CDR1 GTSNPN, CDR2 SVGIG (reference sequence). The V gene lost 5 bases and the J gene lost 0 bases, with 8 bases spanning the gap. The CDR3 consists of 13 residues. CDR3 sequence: CAWVSSSYNEQFF. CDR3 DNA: TGTGCCTGGGTTTCCAGCTCCTACAATGAGCAGTTCTTC.

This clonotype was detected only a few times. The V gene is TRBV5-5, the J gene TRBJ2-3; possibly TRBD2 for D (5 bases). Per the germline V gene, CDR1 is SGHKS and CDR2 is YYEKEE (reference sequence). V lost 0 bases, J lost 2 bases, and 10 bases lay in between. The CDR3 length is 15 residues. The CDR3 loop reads CASSLVGEITDTQYF. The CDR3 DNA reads TGTGCCAGCAGCTTGGTGGGAGAGATCACAGATACGCAGTATTTT.

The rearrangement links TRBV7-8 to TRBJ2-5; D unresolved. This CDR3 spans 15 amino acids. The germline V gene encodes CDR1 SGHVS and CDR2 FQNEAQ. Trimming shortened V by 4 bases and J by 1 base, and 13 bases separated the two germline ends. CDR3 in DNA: TGTGCCAGCAGCTCGCCTGACGGACCCCAAGAGACCCAGTACTTC. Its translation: CASSSPDGPQETQYF.

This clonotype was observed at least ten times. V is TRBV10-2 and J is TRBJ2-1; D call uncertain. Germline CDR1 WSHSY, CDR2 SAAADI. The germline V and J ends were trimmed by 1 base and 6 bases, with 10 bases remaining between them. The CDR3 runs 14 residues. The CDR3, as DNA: TGCGCCAGCAGTGAGTTCGGTTGGGGCAATGAGCAGTTCTTC. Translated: CASSEFGWGNEQFF.

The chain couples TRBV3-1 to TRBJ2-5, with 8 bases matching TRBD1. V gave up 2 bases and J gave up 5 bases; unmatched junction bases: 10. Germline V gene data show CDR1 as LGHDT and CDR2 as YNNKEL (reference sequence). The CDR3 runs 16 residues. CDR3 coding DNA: TGTGCCAGCAGCCAAAATTGGCAGGGGGCGAGGGAGACCCAGTACTTC. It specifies CASSQNWQGARETQYF.

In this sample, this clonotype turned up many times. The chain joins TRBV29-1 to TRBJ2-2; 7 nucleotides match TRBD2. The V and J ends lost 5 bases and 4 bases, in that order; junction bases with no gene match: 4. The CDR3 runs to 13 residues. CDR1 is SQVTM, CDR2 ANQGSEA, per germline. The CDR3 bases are TGCAGCGTTACTTCGGGGGGCACCGGGGAGCTGTTTTTT. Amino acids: CSVTSGGTGELFF.

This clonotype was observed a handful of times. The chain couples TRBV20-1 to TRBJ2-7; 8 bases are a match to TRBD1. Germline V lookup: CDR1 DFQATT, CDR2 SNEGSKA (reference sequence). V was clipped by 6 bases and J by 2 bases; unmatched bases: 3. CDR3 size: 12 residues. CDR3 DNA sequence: TGCAGTGCAAGGGACAGGCCCTACGAGCAGTACTTC. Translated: CSARDRPYEQYF.

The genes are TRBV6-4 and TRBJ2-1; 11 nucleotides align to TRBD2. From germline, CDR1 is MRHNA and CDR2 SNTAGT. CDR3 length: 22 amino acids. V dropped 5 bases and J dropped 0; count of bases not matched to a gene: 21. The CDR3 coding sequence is TGTGCCAGCAGTCTTGGGACAGGTGAAAGGACTAGCGGGCTCAGCTCCTACAATGAGCAGTTCTTC. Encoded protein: CASSLGTGERTSGLSSYNEQFF.

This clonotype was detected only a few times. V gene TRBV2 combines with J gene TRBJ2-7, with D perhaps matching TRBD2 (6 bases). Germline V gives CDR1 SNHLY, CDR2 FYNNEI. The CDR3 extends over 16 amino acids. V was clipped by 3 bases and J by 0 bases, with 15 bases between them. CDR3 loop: CASSDPRTTSSYEQYF. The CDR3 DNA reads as TGTGCCAGCAGTGATCCAAGGACTACCAGCTCCTACGAGCAGTACTTC.

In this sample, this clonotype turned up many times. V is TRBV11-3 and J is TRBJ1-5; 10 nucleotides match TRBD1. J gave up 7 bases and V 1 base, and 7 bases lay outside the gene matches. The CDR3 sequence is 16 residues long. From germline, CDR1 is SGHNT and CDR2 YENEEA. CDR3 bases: TGTGCCAGCAGCTTAGTGATCGGGACAGGGGAGCAGCCCCAGCATTTT. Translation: CASSLVIGTGEQPQHF.

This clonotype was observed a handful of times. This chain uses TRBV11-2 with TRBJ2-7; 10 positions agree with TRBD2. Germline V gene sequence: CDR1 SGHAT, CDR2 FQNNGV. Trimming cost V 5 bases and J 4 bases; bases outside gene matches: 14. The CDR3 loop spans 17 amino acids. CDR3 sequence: CASSPFVLASGGYEQYF. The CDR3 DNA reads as TGTGCCAGCAGCCCATTCGTCCTGGCTAGCGGGGGATACGAGCAGTACTTC.

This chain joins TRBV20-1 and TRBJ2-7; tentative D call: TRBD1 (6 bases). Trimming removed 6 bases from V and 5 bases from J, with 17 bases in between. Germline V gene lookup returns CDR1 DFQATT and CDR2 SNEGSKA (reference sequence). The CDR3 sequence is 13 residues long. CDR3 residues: CSALALGANEQYF. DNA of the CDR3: TGCAGTGCCCTCGCCTTGGGGGCAAACGAGCAGTACTTC.

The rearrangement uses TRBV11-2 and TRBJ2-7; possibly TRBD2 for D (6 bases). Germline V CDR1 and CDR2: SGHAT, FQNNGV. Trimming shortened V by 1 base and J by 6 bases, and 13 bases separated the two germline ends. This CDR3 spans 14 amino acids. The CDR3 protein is CASSLGELAFEQYF. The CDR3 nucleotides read TGTGCCAGCAGCTTAGGAGAACTAGCCTTCGAGCAGTACTTC.

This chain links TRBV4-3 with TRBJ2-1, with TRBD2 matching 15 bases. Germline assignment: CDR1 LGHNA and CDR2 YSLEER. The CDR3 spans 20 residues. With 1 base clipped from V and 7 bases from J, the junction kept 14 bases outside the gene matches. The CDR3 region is CASSQASGLAGGNNWNEQFF. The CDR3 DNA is TGCGCCAGCAGCCAAGCGTCGGGACTAGCGGGAGGCAACAACTGGAATGAGCAGTTCTTC.

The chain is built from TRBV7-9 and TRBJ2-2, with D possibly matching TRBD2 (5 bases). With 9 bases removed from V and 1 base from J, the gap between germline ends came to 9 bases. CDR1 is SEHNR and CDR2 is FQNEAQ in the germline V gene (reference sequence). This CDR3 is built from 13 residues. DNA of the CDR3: TGTGCCAGACGAGCGGAGAACACCGGGGAGCTGTTTTTT. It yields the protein CARRAENTGELFF.

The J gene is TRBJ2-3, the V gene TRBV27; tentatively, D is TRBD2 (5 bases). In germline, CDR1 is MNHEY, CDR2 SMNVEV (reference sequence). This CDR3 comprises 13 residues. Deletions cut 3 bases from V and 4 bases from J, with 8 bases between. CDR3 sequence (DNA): TGTGCCAGCAGTTTTACCGGGGCAGATACGCAGTATTTT. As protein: CASSFTGADTQYF.

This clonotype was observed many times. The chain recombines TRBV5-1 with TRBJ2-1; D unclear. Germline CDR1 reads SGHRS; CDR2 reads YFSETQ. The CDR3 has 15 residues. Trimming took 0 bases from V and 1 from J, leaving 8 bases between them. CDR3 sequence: CASSLEAVSYNEQFF. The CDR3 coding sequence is TGCGCCAGCAGCTTGGAGGCAGTTTCCTACAATGAGCAGTTCTTC.

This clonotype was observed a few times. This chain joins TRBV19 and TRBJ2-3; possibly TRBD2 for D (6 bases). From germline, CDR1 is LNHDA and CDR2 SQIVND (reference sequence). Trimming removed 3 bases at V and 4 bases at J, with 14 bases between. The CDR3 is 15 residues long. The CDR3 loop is CASSIIGSDADTQYF. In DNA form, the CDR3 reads TGTGCCAGTAGTATTATCGGGAGTGACGCAGATACGCAGTATTTT.

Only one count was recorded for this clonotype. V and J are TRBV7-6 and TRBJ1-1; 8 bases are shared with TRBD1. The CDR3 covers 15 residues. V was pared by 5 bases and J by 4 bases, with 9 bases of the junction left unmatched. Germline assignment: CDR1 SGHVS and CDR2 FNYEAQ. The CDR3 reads CASSPLTGVVTEAFF. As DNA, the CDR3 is TGTGCCAGCAGCCCACTGACAGGGGTTGTCACTGAAGCTTTCTTT.

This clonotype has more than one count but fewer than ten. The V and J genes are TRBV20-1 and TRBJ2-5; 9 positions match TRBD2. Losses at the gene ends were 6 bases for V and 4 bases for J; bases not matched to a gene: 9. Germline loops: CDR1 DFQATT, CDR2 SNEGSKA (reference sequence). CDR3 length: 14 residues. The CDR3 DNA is TGCAGTGCCAGCGGGGGGCGGGATTTAGAGACCCAGTACTTC. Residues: CSASGGRDLETQYF.

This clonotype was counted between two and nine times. The CDR3 reads CASSMGRGRVEQFF. CDR3 DNA sequence: TGTGCCAGTAGTATGGGTCGGGGAAGGGTTGAGCAGTTCTTC. The chain uses TRBV19 and TRBJ2-1, with D possibly TRBD2 on 5 matching bases. The CDR3 has 14 amino acids. Looked up from germline, CDR1 is LNHDA and CDR2 is SQIVND (reference sequence). Trimming took off 3 bases at V and 9 bases at J, with 15 bases between the two ends.